The 11 T cell receptor beta chains in this list originate from one sample, sequenced in a study of graft-versus-host responses after intestinal transplantation. Their cognate antigens are unknown. Profiled with immunoSEQ multiplex PCR; TCRdb holds only in-frame clones, not every one. The table shows approximately 120,000 clones, with roughly nine tenths occurring only once. Material: unstimulated CD4+ T cells sorted from spleen or lymph node cells, obtained before intestinal transplant. All receptors derive from a human donor who received an intestinal transplant.

This CDR3 reads CASSVESGGSPDTQYF. The CDR3, as DNA: TGTGCCAGCAGCGTAGAGAGCGGGGGGTCCCCAGATACGCAGTATTTT. The chain has TRBV9 and TRBJ2-3; TRBD2 matches at 9 bases. CDR3 length equals 16 residues. V was clipped by 0 bases and J by 4 bases; unmatched bases: 6. CDR1 and CDR2 (germline): SGDLS, YYNGEE.

The chain links TRBV5-1 to TRBJ1-1; D is unresolved. The germline gives CDR1 SGHRS, CDR2 YFSETQ. The CDR3 is 16 residues long. Trimming left V 2 bases short and J 3 bases short, with 17 bases between. The CDR3 here is CASSLIPVGLYTEAFF. The CDR3 bases are TGCGCCAGCAGCTTAATTCCCGTCGGTTTATACACTGAAGCTTTCTTT. The full variable domain, completed using reference TRBV5-1 and TRBJ1-1, is KAGVTQTPRYLIKTRGQQVTLSCSPISGHRSVSWYQQTPGQGLQFLFEYFSETQRNKGNFPGRFSGRQFSNSRSEMNVSTLELGDSALYLCASSLIPVGLYTEAFFGQGTRLTVV.

The J gene is TRBJ2-5, the V gene TRBV28; 7 bases agree with TRBD2. The CDR3 is 16 residues long. With 3 bases clipped from V and 1 base from J, the junction kept 8 bases outside the gene matches. CDR1 and CDR2 from the germline V gene are MDHEN and SYDVKM. The CDR3 nucleotides read TGTGCCAGCAGTTTTGAGCGGGGTCATGTCCAAGAGACCCAGTACTTC. Its translation is CASSFERGHVQETQYF.

The genes are TRBV6-1 and TRBJ1-6; D may be TRBD1 (5 bases). This CDR3 has 16 amino acids. In germline, CDR1 is MNHNS, CDR2 SASEGT. Trimming removed 3 bases from V and 6 bases from J, with 15 bases in between. The CDR3 DNA follows: TGTGCCAGCAGTGAGGGGGGAGTTACTTTTAATTCACCCCTCCACTTT. Translation: CASSEGGVTFNSPLHF.

This chain connects TRBV5-1 to TRBJ2-3, with a possible D match to TRBD2 (6 bases). V was shortened by 0 bases and J by 3 bases, with 14 bases between the two germline ends. CDR1 is SGHRS, CDR2 YFSETQ, per germline. CDR3 length: 16 amino acids. Here the CDR3 reads CASSLGAGSITDTQYF. The CDR3 coding sequence is TGCGCCAGCAGCTTGGGGGCGGGGAGCATAACAGATACGCAGTATTTT.

CDR3: CATSPGWTAYGYTF. The CDR3 region has the DNA TGCGCCACCTCCCCCGGGTGGACGGCCTATGGCTACACCTTC. This chain connects TRBV10-2 to TRBJ1-2; D uncertain. The CDR3 has 14 amino acids. Germline CDR1 reads WSHSY; CDR2 reads SAAADI. The ends were cut back, 10 bases at V and 4 bases at J, with 19 bases in the middle.

The chain couples TRBV11-3 to TRBJ1-6; no reliable D call. V shed 11 bases and J shed 0 bases, with 8 bases lying between them. This CDR3 contains 13 residues. Germline-derived CDR1 and CDR2 are SGHNT and YENEEA. The CDR3 DNA reads TGTGCCTCGGAAAGCTCCTATAATTCACCCCTCCACTTT. Encoded protein: CASESSYNSPLHF. Complete variable domain (other parts from reference TRBV11-3 and TRBJ1-6): EAGVVQSPRYKIIEKKQPVAFWCNPISGHNTLYWYLQNLGQGPELLIRYENEEAVDDSQLPKDRFSAERLKGVDSTLKIQPAELGDSAVYLCASESSYNSPLHFGNGTRLTVT.

V is TRBV5-6 and J is TRBJ1-2; D may be TRBD1 (5 bases). V was cut by 0 bases and J by 3 bases, with 9 bases left in between. Germline V gene lookup returns CDR1 SGHDT and CDR2 YYEEEE. The CDR3 is 14 amino acids. CDR3 DNA: TGTGCCAGCAGCTTGGACAGGATTGACTATGGCTACACCTTC. The encoded protein is CASSLDRIDYGYTF. Combining the CDR3 with reference TRBV5-6 and TRBJ1-2 gives the whole variable domain DAGVTQSPTHLIKTRGQQVTLRCSPKSGHDTVSWYQQALGQGPQFIFQYYEEEERQRGNFPDRFSGHQFPNYSSELNVNALLLGDSALYLCASSLDRIDYGYTFGSGTRLTVV.

CDR3: CASSSNPGNTIYF. CDR3 coding DNA: TGCGCCAGCAGCTCCAACCCGGGAAACACCATATATTTT. V and J are TRBV5-1 and TRBJ1-3; D gene unclear. Trimming removed 3 bases from V and 4 bases from J, with 8 bases in between. Germline V gene data show CDR1 as SGHRS and CDR2 as YFSETQ. This CDR3 comprises 13 residues.

The chain recombines TRBV15 with TRBJ1-5; D unclear. Germline V gene data show CDR1 as LNHNV and CDR2 as YYDKDF (reference sequence). The germline V and J ends were trimmed by 0 bases and 3 bases, with 12 bases remaining between them. The CDR3 loop spans 16 amino acids. This CDR3 reads CATSRDMGRNNQPQHF. In DNA, the CDR3 is TGTGCCACCAGCAGAGATATGGGGAGGAACAATCAGCCCCAGCATTTT. Based on the CDR3 plus reference TRBV15 and TRBJ1-5, the full variable domain is DAMVIQNPRYQVTQFGKPVTLSCSQTLNHNVMYWYQQKSSQAPKLLFHYYDKDFNNEADTPDNFQSRRPNTSFCFLDIRSPGLGDTAMYLCATSRDMGRNNQPQHFGDGTRLSIL.

The V call is TRBV5-4, the J call TRBJ2-3; TRBD2 aligns across 7 bases. The CDR3 sequence is 16 residues long. Germline V gene lookup returns CDR1 SGHNT and CDR2 YYREEE (reference sequence). Trimming cost V 7 bases and J 0 bases; bases outside gene matches: 11. CDR3: CASSNPGTTSTDTQYF. For the CDR3, the DNA is TGTGCCAGCTCCAACCCCGGGACTACTAGCACAGATACGCAGTATTTT.